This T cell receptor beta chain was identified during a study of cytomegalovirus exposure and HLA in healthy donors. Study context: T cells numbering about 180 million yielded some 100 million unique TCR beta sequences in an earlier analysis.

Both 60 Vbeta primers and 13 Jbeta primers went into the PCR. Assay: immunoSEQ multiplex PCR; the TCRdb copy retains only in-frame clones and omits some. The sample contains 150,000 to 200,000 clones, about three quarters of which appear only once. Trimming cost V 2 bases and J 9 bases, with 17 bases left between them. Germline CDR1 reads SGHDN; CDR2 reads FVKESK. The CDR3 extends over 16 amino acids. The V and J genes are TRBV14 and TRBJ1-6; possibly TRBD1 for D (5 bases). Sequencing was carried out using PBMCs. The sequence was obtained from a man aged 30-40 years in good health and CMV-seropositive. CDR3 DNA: TGTGCCAGCAGCCAAACCATGGGGGGGTCCGGTTCACCCCTCCACTTT. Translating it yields CASSQTMGGSGSPLHF.